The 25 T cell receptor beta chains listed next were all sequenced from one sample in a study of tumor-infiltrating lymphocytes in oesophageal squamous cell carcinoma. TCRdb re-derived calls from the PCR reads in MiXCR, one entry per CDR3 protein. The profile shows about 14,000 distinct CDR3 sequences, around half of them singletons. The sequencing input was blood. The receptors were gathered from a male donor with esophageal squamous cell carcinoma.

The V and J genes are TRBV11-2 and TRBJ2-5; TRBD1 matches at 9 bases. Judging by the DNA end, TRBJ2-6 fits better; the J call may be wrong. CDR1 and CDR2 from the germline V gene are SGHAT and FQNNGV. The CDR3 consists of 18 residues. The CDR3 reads CASSPHRGRDSGANVLTF. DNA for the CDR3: TGTGCCAGCAGCCCTCACAGGGGGCGAGACTCTGGGGCCAACGTCCTGACTTTC.

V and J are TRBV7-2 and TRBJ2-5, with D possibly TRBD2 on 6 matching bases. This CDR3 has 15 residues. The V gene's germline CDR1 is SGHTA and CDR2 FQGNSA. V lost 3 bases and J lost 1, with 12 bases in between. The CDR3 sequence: CASSFAGTGQETQYF. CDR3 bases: TGTGCCAGCAGCTTCGCCGGGACTGGCCAAGAGACCCAGTACTTC. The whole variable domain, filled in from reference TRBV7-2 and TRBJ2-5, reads GAGVSQSPSNKVTEKGKDVELRCDPISGHTALYWYRQSLGQGLEFLIYFQGNSAPDKSGLPSDRFSAERTGGSVSTLTIQRTQQEDSAVYLCASSFAGTGQETQYFGPGTRLLVL.

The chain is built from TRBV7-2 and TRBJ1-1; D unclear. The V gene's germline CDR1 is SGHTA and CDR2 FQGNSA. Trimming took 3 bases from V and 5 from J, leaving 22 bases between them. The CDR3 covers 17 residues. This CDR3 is CASSFQLPKGGGTEAFF. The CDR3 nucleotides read TGTGCCAGCAGCTTTCAACTCCCTAAGGGAGGAGGAACTGAAGCTTTCTTT.

CDR3 sequence reads: CASSVDLGTDTQYF. The CDR3 DNA follows: TGTGCCAGCAGCGTAGACTTGGGCACAGATACGCAGTATTTT. The chain has TRBV9 and TRBJ2-3; D remains ambiguous. The CDR3 extends over 14 amino acids. V was clipped by 0 bases and J by 1 base, with 6 bases between them. In germline, CDR1 is SGDLS, CDR2 YYNGEE.

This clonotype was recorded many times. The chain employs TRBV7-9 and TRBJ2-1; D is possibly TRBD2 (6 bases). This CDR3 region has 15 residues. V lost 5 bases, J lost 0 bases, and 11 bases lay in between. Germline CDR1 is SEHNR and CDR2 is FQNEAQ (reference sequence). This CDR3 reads CASSPWEDSYNEQFF. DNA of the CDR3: TGTGCCAGCAGCCCTTGGGAGGACTCCTACAATGAGCAGTTCTTC.

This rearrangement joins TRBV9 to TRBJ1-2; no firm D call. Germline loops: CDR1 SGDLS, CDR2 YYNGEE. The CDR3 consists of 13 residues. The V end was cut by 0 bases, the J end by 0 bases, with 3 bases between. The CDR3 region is CASSVGTNYGYTF. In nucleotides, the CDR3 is TGTGCCAGCAGCGTAGGAACTAACTATGGCTACACCTTC.

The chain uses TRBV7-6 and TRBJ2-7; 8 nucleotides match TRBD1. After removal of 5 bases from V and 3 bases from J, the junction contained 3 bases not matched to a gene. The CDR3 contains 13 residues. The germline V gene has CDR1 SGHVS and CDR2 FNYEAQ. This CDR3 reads CASSPTGGYEQYF. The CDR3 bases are TGTGCCAGCAGCCCTACAGGGGGCTACGAGCAGTACTTC.

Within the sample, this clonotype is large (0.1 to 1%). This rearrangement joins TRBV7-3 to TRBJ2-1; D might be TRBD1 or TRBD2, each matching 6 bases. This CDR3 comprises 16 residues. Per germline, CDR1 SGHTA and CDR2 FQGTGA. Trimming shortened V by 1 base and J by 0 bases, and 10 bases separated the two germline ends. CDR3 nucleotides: TGTGCCAGCAGCTTAAAGGGGGGTAGCTCCTACAATGAGCAGTTCTTC. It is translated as CASSLKGGSSYNEQFF.

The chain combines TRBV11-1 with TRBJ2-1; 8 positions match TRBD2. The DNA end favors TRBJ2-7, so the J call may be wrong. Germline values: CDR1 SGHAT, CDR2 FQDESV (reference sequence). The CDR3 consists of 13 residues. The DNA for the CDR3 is TGTGCCAGCAGTCGGACTAGCACCTACGAGCAGTACTTC. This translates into CASSRTSTYEQYF.

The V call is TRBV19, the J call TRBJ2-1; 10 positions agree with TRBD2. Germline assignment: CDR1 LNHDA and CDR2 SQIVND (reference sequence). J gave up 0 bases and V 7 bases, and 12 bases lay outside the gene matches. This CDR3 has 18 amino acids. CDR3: CASTSAASGRYSYNEQFF. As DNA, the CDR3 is TGTGCCAGTACCTCGGCGGCTAGCGGGAGATACTCCTACAATGAGCAGTTCTTC.

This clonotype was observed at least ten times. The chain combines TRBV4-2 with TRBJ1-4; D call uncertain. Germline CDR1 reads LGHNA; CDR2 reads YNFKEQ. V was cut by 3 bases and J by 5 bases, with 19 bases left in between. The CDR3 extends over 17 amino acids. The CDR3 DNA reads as TGTGCCAGCAGCCAGACCAATCAGTTGATTTCGAATGAAAAACTGTTTTTT. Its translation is CASSQTNQLISNEKLFF.

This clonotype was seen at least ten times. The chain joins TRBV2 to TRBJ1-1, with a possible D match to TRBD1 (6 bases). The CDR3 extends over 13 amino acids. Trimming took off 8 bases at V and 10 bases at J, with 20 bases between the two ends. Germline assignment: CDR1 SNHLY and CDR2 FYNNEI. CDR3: CASHGGQGLSAFF. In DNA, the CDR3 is TGTGCCAGCCATGGGGGGCAGGGCTTGTCAGCTTTCTTT.

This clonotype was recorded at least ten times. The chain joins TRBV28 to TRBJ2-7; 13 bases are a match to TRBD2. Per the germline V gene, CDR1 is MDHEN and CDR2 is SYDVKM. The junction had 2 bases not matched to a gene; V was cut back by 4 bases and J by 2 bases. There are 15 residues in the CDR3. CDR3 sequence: CASSSGTSGAYEQYF. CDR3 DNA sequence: TGTGCCAGCAGTTCAGGGACTAGCGGGGCCTACGAGCAGTACTTC. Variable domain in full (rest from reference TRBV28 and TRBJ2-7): DVKVTQSSRYLVKRTGEKVFLECVQDMDHENMFWYRQDPGLGLRLIYFSYDVKMKEKGDIPEGYSVSREKKERFSLILESASTNQTSMYLCASSSGTSGAYEQYFGPGTRLTVT.

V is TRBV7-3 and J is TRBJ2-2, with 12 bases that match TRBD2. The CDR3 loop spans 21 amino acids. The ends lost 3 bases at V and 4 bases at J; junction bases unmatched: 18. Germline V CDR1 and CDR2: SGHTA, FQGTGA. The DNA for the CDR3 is TGTGCCAGCAGCTTTAGTCCCCCTCTAGCGGGGGGGCCAATAAGCACCGGGGAGCTGTTTTTT. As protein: CASSFSPPLAGGPISTGELFF.

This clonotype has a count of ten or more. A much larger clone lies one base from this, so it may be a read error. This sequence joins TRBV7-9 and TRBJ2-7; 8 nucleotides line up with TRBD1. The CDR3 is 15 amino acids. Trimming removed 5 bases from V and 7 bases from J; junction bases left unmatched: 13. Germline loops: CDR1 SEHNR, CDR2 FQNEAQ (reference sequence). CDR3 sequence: CASSPGTGIYNEQYF. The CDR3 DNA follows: TGTGCCAGCAGCCCCGGGACAGGAATCTACAATGAGCAGTACTTC.

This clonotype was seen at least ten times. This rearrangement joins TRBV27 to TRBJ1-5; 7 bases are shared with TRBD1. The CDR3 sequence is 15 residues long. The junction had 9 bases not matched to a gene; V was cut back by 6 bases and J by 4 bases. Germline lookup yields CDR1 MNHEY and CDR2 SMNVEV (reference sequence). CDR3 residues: CASRTYGTANQPQHF. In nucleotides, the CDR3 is TGTGCCAGCAGAACCTACGGGACAGCAAATCAGCCCCAGCATTTT.

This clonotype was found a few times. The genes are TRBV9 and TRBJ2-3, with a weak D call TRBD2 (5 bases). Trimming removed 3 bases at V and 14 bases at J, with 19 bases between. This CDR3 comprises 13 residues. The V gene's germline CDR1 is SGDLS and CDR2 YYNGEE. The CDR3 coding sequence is TGTGCCAGCAGCGCCTTGGTCACCGGGGAGCTGTATTTT. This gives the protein CASSALVTGELYF.

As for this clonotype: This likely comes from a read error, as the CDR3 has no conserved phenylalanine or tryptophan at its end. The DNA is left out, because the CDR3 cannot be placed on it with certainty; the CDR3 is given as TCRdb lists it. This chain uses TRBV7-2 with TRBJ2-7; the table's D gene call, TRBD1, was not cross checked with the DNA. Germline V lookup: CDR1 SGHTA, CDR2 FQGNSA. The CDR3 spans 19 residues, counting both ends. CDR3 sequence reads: CASSSQTGTVRDYGYTFGS.

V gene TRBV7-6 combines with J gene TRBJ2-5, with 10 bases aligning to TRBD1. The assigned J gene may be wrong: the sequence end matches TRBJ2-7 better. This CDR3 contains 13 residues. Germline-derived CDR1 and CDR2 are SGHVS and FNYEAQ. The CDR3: CASSRDRGYEQYF. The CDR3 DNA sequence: TGTGCCAGCAGCAGGGACAGGGGATACGAGCAGTACTTC.

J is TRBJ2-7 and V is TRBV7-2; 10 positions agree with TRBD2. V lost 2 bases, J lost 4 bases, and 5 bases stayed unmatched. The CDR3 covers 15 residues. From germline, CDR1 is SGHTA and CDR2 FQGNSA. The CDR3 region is CASSLTLAGAYEQYF. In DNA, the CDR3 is TGTGCCAGCAGCTTAACTCTAGCGGGAGCTTACGAGCAGTACTTC.

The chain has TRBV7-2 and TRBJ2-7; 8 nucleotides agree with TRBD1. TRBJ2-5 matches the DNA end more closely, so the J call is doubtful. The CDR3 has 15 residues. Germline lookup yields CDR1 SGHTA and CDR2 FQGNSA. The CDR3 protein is CASSLGTGSQETQYF. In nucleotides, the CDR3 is TGTGCCAGCAGCTTAGGGACAGGGAGCCAAGAGACCCAGTACTTC.

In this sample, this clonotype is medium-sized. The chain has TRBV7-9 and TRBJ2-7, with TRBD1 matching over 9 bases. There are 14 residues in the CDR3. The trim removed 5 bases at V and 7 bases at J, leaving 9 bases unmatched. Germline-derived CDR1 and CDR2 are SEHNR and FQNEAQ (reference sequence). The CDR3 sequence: CASSPGTGSGEQYF. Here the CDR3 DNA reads TGTGCCAGCAGCCCCGGGACAGGGTCTGGAGAGCAGTACTTC.

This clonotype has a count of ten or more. The DNA of the CDR3 is TGTGCCAGCAGCTTAGCGGCTAGCGGGAACACCGGGGAGCTGTTTTTT. It codes for CASSLAASGNTGELFF. The chain carries TRBV7-6 and TRBJ2-2, with 7 bases aligning to TRBD2. The CDR3 totals 16 residues. V lost 0 bases and J lost 1; bases outside the gene matches: 2. Germline lookup yields CDR1 SGHVS and CDR2 FNYEAQ.

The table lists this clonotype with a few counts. CDR3 region: CASSPKTSGGVYEQYF. The CDR3 nucleotides are TGTGCCAGCAGCCCGAAGACTAGCGGGGGGGTCTACGAGCAGTACTTC. The chain couples TRBV7-6 to TRBJ2-3; 14 nucleotides agree with TRBD2. The end of the DNA fits TRBJ2-7 better, so the J call may be wrong. The CDR3 is 16 residues long. Germline lookup yields CDR1 SGHVS and CDR2 FNYEAQ.

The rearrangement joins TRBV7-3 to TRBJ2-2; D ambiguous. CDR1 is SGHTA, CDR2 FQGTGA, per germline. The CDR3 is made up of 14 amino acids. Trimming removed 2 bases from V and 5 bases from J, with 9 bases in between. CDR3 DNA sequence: TGTGCCAGCAGCTTATTTCCACCAACCGGGGAGCTGTTTTTT. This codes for CASSLFPPTGELFF. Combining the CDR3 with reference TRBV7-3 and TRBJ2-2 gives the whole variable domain GAGVSQTPSNKVTEKGKYVELRCDPISGHTALYWYRQSLGQGPEFLIYFQGTGAADDSGLPNDRFFAVRPEGSVSTLKIQRTERGDSAVYLCASSLFPPTGELFFGEGSRLTVL.